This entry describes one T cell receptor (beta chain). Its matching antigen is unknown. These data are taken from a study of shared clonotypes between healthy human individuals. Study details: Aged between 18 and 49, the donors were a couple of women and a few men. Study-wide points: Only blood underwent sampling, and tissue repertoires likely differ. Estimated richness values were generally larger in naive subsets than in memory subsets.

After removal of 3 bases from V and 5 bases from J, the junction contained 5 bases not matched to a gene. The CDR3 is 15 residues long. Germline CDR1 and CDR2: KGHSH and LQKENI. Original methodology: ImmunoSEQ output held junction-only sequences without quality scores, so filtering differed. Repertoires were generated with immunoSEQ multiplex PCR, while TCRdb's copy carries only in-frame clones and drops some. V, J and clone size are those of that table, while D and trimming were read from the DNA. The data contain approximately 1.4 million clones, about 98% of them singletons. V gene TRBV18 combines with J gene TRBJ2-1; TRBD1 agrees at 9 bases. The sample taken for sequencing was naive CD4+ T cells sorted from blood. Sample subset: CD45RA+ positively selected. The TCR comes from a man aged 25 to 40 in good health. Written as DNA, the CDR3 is TGTGCCAGCTCACCGGGACAGGGACAAGACAATGAGCAGTTCTTC. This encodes CASSPGQGQDNEQFF.